Each of the 29 T cell receptor beta chains below was sequenced from the same sample in a study of beta chain features in type 1 diabetes. General study points: In every one of the four CD4+ subsets, TCRB CDR3s were moderately but significantly shorter in Type 1 diabetes patients.

Of the isolated RNA, all was reverse transcribed, and so the sequenced material was expressed TCRB transcripts. Clones were read by immunoSEQ multiplex PCR, and TCRdb kept only the in-frame ones, dropping some. The profile shows hundreds of thousands of clones, over 13% of them singletons. These receptors are not linked to any known antigen. What was sequenced was naive CD4+ T cells from blood. These receptors originate from a young man with type 1 diabetes.

The chain carries TRBV25-1 and TRBJ2-3, with 9 bases matching TRBD2. The CDR3 runs to 16 residues. Unmatched junction bases numbered 10, after V lost 5 bases and J lost 4 bases. Germline V gene lookup returns CDR1 MGHDK and CDR2 SYGVNS. In nucleotides, the CDR3 is TGTGCCAGCAGTCCCCGTTTAGCGGGAGATGCAGATACGCAGTATTTT. This sequence encodes CASSPRLAGDADTQYF.

This clone was counted between two and nine times. The genes are TRBV5-1 and TRBJ2-1; possibly TRBD1 for D (5 bases). Trimming shortened V by 7 bases and J by 5 bases, and 10 bases separated the two germline ends. Germline values: CDR1 SGHRS, CDR2 YFSETQ. The CDR3 has 12 residues. In nucleotides, the CDR3 is TGCGCCAGCTCAAAGGGGAACAATGAGCAGTTCTTC. It specifies CASSKGNNEQFF.

This clone was seen only a few times. The chain uses TRBV6-5 and TRBJ2-7; the D is unclear. Germline V lookup: CDR1 MNHEY, CDR2 SVGAGI. Trimming removed 0 bases from V and 6 bases from J, with 9 bases in between. The CDR3 spans 13 residues. The CDR3 region is CASSYSTPAEQYF. DNA of the CDR3: TGTGCCAGCAGTTACTCGACCCCAGCCGAGCAGTACTTC.

J is TRBJ2-1 and V is TRBV2; D could derive from TRBD1 or TRBD2 (6 bases each). V was cut by 6 bases and J by 10 bases, with 19 bases left in between. This CDR3 comprises 14 residues. Germline CDR1 reads SNHLY; CDR2 reads FYNNEI. CDR3 loop: CASRAGHGELEQFF. In DNA form, the CDR3 reads TGTGCCAGCAGGGCGGGACATGGGGAATTGGAGCAGTTCTTC.

This chain connects TRBV6-1 to TRBJ1-6; 8 bases fit TRBD1. V shed 5 bases and J 9 bases; nucleotides not matched to a gene: 9. This CDR3 contains 15 residues. CDR1 and CDR2 from the germline V gene are MNHNS and SASEGT. The CDR3, as DNA: TGTGCCAGCAGTTCCCGGACAGGGCCCGGTTCACCCCTCCACTTT. It specifies CASSSRTGPGSPLHF.

A note on this clone: Within the sample, other DNA sequences also encode this same CDR3. The chain recombines TRBV30 with TRBJ2-1, with D maybe TRBD1 (6 bases). V dropped 2 bases and J dropped 7 bases, with 9 bases sitting between them. CDR3 length equals 12 residues. Germline V CDR1 and CDR2: GTSNPN, SVGIG (reference sequence). This CDR3 is CAWSRQDNEQFF. The CDR3 DNA reads TGTGCCTGGAGTCGACAGGATAATGAGCAGTTCTTC.

This clone has only a few counts. The chain carries TRBV28 and TRBJ2-3; TRBD2 is a possible D gene (6 bases). Per the germline V gene, CDR1 is MDHEN and CDR2 is SYDVKM. V was trimmed by 2 bases and J by 4 bases, leaving 13 bases between them. The CDR3 is 15 residues long. Here the CDR3 reads CASSLGAAGPDTQYF. The CDR3 region has the DNA TGTGCCAGCAGTTTAGGAGCCGCGGGGCCAGATACGCAGTATTTT. The entire variable domain, with the rest obtained from reference TRBV28 and TRBJ2-3, is as follows: DVKVTQSSRYLVKRTGEKVFLECVQDMDHENMFWYRQDPGLGLRLIYFSYDVKMKEKGDIPEGYSVSREKKERFSLILESASTNQTSMYLCASSLGAAGPDTQYFGPGTRLTVL.

This chain uses TRBV2 with TRBJ1-1; D perhaps matches TRBD1 (5 bases). The CDR3 runs 13 residues. V lost 4 bases and J 0 bases, leaving 6 bases between the germline ends. Germline CDR1 reads SNHLY; CDR2 reads FYNNEI. This CDR3 reads CASSGDVNTEAFF. The CDR3 bases are TGTGCCAGCAGTGGGGACGTGAACACTGAAGCTTTCTTT.

This clone was seen a few times. This CDR3 is also generated by other DNA sequences in the sample. The chain uses TRBV9 and TRBJ2-5; D is undetermined. The CDR3 has 12 amino acids. From germline, CDR1 is SGDLS and CDR2 YYNGEE. Deletions cut 0 bases from V and 4 bases from J, with 4 bases between. The CDR3 nucleotides read TGTGCCAGCAGCGTAGGAAGAGAGACCCAGTACTTC. It yields the protein CASSVGRETQYF.

This clone occurred once. Different DNA sequences within this sample yield the same CDR3. CDR3 residues: CASSPRSADTQYF. The DNA of the CDR3 is TGTGCCAGCTCACCTCGCAGCGCGGATACGCAGTATTTT. The rearrangement joins TRBV18 to TRBJ2-3, with D unresolved. The CDR3 contains 13 residues. Trimming cost V 3 bases and J 6 bases, with 10 bases left between them. The V gene's germline CDR1 is KGHSH and CDR2 LQKENI.

This chain uses TRBV30 with TRBJ2-6; D gene ambiguous. Germline CDR1 reads GTSNPN; CDR2 reads SVGIG (reference sequence). The CDR3 totals 14 residues. V was clipped by 5 bases and J by 2 bases, with 10 bases between them. The chain's CDR3 is CAWLEFAGANVLTF. The CDR3 bases are TGTGCCTGGCTGGAGTTTGCTGGGGCCAACGTCCTGACTTTC.

V usage is TRBV30 and J usage is TRBJ1-5; tentative D call: TRBD1 (6 bases). The germline V gene encodes CDR1 GTSNPN and CDR2 SVGIG (reference sequence). The CDR3 runs to 14 residues. V was pared by 2 bases and J by 3 bases, with 11 bases between. Here the CDR3 reads CAWSLGQFNQPQHF. The DNA of the CDR3 is TGTGCCTGGAGTTTAGGACAGTTCAATCAGCCCCAGCATTTT.

This clone was seen more than once but under ten times. The gene calls are TRBV7-2 and TRBJ2-3; TRBD2 matches 7 bases. The germline V gene encodes CDR1 SGHTA and CDR2 FQGNSA. The CDR3 length is 15 residues. The trim removed 1 base at V and 4 bases at J, leaving 5 bases unmatched. In nucleotides, the CDR3 is TGTGCCAGCAGCTTAGTATCTAGCGGCGCAGATACGCAGTATTTT. Amino acid sequence: CASSLVSSGADTQYF. Full variable domain (rest looked up from reference TRBV7-2 and TRBJ2-3): GAGVSQSPSNKVTEKGKDVELRCDPISGHTALYWYRQSLGQGLEFLIYFQGNSAPDKSGLPSDRFSAERTGGSVSTLTIQRTQQEDSAVYLCASSLVSSGADTQYFGPGTRLTVL.

V and J are TRBV23-1 and TRBJ2-3, with a possible D match to TRBD2 (6 bases). TRBV23-1 is an open reading frame whose function is uncertain. Trimming took off 4 bases at V and 2 bases at J, with 7 bases between the two ends. The CDR3 consists of 13 residues. For the CDR3, the DNA is TGCGCCAGCAGTCGGGGGGTCACAGATACGCAGTATTTT. Translated: CASSRGVTDTQYF.

Only a few counts were recorded for this clone. This sequence joins TRBV28 and TRBJ1-6, with 7 bases that match TRBD1. With 3 bases clipped from V and 8 bases from J, the junction kept 7 bases outside the gene matches. This CDR3 is built from 15 residues. CDR1 and CDR2 (germline): MDHEN, SYDVKM. For the CDR3, the DNA is TGTGCCAGCAGTTTGTCGGGACAGCATGATTCACCCCTCCACTTT. It specifies CASSLSGQHDSPLHF.

The V and J genes are TRBV5-4 and TRBJ2-5, with a possible D match to TRBD1 (5 bases). Looked up from germline, CDR1 is SGHNT and CDR2 is YYREEE (reference sequence). V lost 0 bases to trimming and J lost 3 bases, with 12 bases between them. The CDR3 consists of 15 residues. The DNA of the CDR3 is TGTGCCAGCAGCTTGGCCCCGACAGAAAAAGAGACCCAGTACTTC. This encodes CASSLAPTEKETQYF.

This chain joins TRBV23-1 and TRBJ1-5; 7 bases match TRBD1. TRBV23-1 qualifies as an ORF whose function is uncertain. The CDR3 is 16 amino acids. The V gene end was trimmed by 4 bases and the J gene end by 4 bases; junction bases not matched to a gene: 10. The CDR3: CASSRNRDSTNQPQHF. The DNA for the CDR3 is TGCGCCAGCAGTCGAAACCGGGACAGTACTAATCAGCCCCAGCATTTT.

The chain combines TRBV25-1 with TRBJ1-1, with 9 bases aligning to TRBD1. From germline, CDR1 is MGHDK and CDR2 SYGVNS. The CDR3 length is 15 residues. V was pared by 8 bases and J by 5 bases, with 12 bases of the junction left unmatched. The CDR3 nucleotides read TGTGCCAGCGGGTCGGACAGGGGACTAGGGACTGAAGCTTTCTTT. Amino acids: CASGSDRGLGTEAFF.

The chain links TRBV15 to TRBJ1-6; TRBD1 matches at 7 bases. V lost 7 bases to trimming and J lost 0 bases; unmatched junction nucleotides: 6. The CDR3 contains 16 residues. Germline CDR1 LNHNV, CDR2 YYDKDF (reference sequence). The CDR3 nucleotides are TGTGCCACCATGGGACAGCACAGCTCCTATAATTCACCCCTCCACTTT. Amino acid sequence: CATMGQHSSYNSPLHF.

This clone was seen only a few times. The V and J genes are TRBV15 and TRBJ2-5, with a weak D call TRBD2 (6 bases). This CDR3 contains 15 residues. Germline-derived CDR1 and CDR2 are LNHNV and YYDKDF (reference sequence). Trimming removed 0 bases from V and 5 bases from J, with 13 bases in between. Written as DNA, the CDR3 is TGTGCCACCAGCAGAGACCGGTCAGGGAGGGAGACCCAGTACTTC. It encodes CATSRDRSGRETQYF.

This clone was picked up a small number of times. This chain links TRBV19 with TRBJ1-3; no definite D call. The length of the CDR3 is 15 residues. Germline V gives CDR1 LNHDA, CDR2 SQIVND (reference sequence). V was clipped by 8 bases and J by 2 bases, with 16 bases between them. The CDR3 DNA is TGTGCCAGTGGGGAACCGGGTAAAGCTGGAAACACCATATATTTT. This encodes CASGEPGKAGNTIYF.

This clone occurred a few times. The chain is built from TRBV7-2 and TRBJ1-6; no firm D call. CDR1 is SGHTA, CDR2 FQGNSA, per germline. The V end was cut by 0 bases, the J end by 7 bases, with 7 bases between. The CDR3 covers 14 residues. This CDR3 is CASSLAGPNSPLHF. The CDR3 coding sequence is TGTGCCAGCAGCTTAGCAGGACCCAATTCACCCCTCCACTTT.

The chain recombines TRBV7-2 with TRBJ2-3, with D perhaps matching TRBD1 (6 bases). CDR3 size: 16 residues. Trimming left V 3 bases short and J 4 bases short, with 17 bases between. Germline V gene data show CDR1 as SGHTA and CDR2 as FQGNSA. The CDR3 DNA follows: TGTGCCAGCAGCTTCCGTAAGGGACAAGGCCCAGATACGCAGTATTTT. It specifies CASSFRKGQGPDTQYF.

The genes are TRBV7-2 and TRBJ2-6; 8 bases match TRBD2. The CDR3 spans 18 residues. CDR1 is SGHTA and CDR2 is FQGNSA in the germline V gene. Losses at the gene ends were 4 bases for V and 0 bases for J; bases not matched to a gene: 8. The CDR3, as DNA: TGTGCCAGCAGCTCTGCGGGGGGACTTTACTCTGGGGCCAACGTCCTGACTTTC. Its translation: CASSSAGGLYSGANVLTF.

This clone was detected a few times. V and J are TRBV7-9 and TRBJ2-7, with D possibly being TRBD1 (6 bases). The V and J ends lost 7 bases and 3 bases respectively, with 13 bases between them. CDR3 length: 13 amino acids. From germline, CDR1 is SEHNR and CDR2 FQNEAQ (reference sequence). The CDR3 region is CASTPRGFYEQYF. DNA for the CDR3: TGTGCCAGCACCCCCAGGGGATTCTACGAGCAGTACTTC.

This clone was seen a few times. J is TRBJ2-7 and V is TRBV30; D is undetermined. CDR1 and CDR2 (germline): GTSNPN, SVGIG (reference sequence). The CDR3 consists of 15 residues. The V gene lost 0 bases and the J gene lost 0 bases, with 12 bases spanning the gap. The CDR3 spells CAWSVQPLSSYEQYF. For the CDR3, the DNA is TGTGCCTGGAGTGTTCAGCCCCTCAGCTCCTACGAGCAGTACTTC.

The rearrangement links TRBV19 to TRBJ1-2; no clear D. Trimming removed 7 bases from V and 8 bases from J, with 14 bases in between. The CDR3 loop spans 12 amino acids. Germline loops: CDR1 LNHDA, CDR2 SQIVND (reference sequence). CDR3 region: CASMTASEGYTF. As DNA, the CDR3 is TGTGCCAGTATGACGGCCAGTGAGGGCTACACCTTC. Together with reference TRBV19 and TRBJ1-2, the CDR3 gives the full variable domain: DGGITQSPKYLFRKEGQNVTLSCEQNLNHDAMYWYRQDPGQGLRLIYYSQIVNDFQKGDIAEGYSVSREKKESFPLTVTSAQKNPTAFYLCASMTASEGYTFGSGTRLTVV.

The V gene is TRBV30, the J gene TRBJ2-7, with TRBD1 identical over 8 bases. From germline, CDR1 is GTSNPN and CDR2 SVGIG (reference sequence). The CDR3 spans 16 residues. J lost 2 bases, V lost 1 base, and 10 bases had no gene match. Written as DNA, the CDR3 is TGTGCCTGGAGTGGTGTCCGGGACAGGAGAACCTACGAGCAGTACTTC. As protein: CAWSGVRDRRTYEQYF.

The chain couples TRBV10-3 to TRBJ2-3, with 11 bases lining up with TRBD1. With 3 bases clipped from V and 3 bases from J, the junction kept 11 bases outside the gene matches. Germline CDR1 reads ENHRY; CDR2 reads SYGVKD. The CDR3 is made up of 18 amino acids. In nucleotides, the CDR3 is TGTGCCATCAGTGACCCGAGTCGGACAGGGGGCTTTACAGATACGCAGTATTTT. This gives the protein CAISDPSRTGGFTDTQYF.